Below, one TCR beta chain is given with its context. Per germline, CDR1 SGHRS and CDR2 YFSETQ. This CDR3 contains 14 residues. The J segment lost 1 base and the V segment lost 4 bases, leaving 1 base of the junction unmatched. This entry comes from a study of T cell changes during pregnancy in multiple sclerosis. The repertoire was sequenced with immunoSEQ multiplex PCR; TCRdb's copy has only in-frame clones and lacks some. The profile covers about 83,000 clones, with 91% appearing a single time and around 3.3% taken by the ten largest. The sequenced sample was PBMCs, obtained in the first trimester of pregnancy. The clonotype comes from a female donor in good health, serving as a control in a pregnancy study. Some clones in this sample may be carry-over from other donors' samples. This sequence joins TRBV5-1 and TRBJ2-2; 7 bases map to TRBD1. The CDR3 DNA follows: TGCGCCAGCAGCGGGGACAGGAACACCGGGGAGCTGTTTTTT. Its translation is CASSGDRNTGELFF.